This TCR beta chain was documented in a study of glioma-infiltrating T cells after dendritic cell vaccination. The overall study: Between about 2003 and 2013, patients got autologous tumor lysate-pulsed dendritic cell vaccines. Patients received three intradermal dendritic cell vaccine injections at biweekly intervals.

The time point: after dendritic cell vaccination, including at tumor progression/relapse. CDR1 and CDR2 (germline): LNHDA, SQIVND (reference sequence). V gave up 3 bases and J gave up 4 bases; unmatched junction bases: 6. This CDR3 is built from 17 residues. Study-wide points: Complete blood and tumor specimen sets were limited to few patients.

Sequencing used immunoSEQ multiplex PCR; TCRdb keeps in-frame clones, though not all of them. The sample contains approximately 91,000 clones, 75% to 90% of which appear only once. Concerning this clone itself: Its antigen is currently unknown.

This clonotype was sampled from a human donor with glioblastoma. The sequencing here drew on blood, taken after dendritic cell vaccination. This rearrangement joins TRBV19 to TRBJ2-1; TRBD2 aligns across 13 bases. The CDR3 bases are TGTGCCAGTAGTATCGGGACTAGCGGGGTAGTTTACAATGAGCAGTTCTTC. Protein: CASSIGTSGVVYNEQFF.